The sequence of this TCR beta chain was determined in a study of CD8 T cells in ankylosing spondylitis. General study findings and limits: Researchers reportedly found disease-linked clones significantly enriched in matched ankylosing spondylitis synovial fluid.

This clonotype has just a few counts. Antigen specificity is unknown. TCRdb analysed the 5' RACE reads with MiXCR anew, one entry per CDR3 protein. The data show more than 250,000 distinct CDR3 sequences, around a tenth seen once. CDR1 and CDR2 (germline): MDHEN, SYDVKM. The trim removed 6 bases at V and 2 bases at J, leaving 9 bases unmatched. CDR3 length equals 15 residues. The sequencing input was blood, either unsorted or a sorted T cell fraction (not recorded which). The chain has TRBV28 and TRBJ2-7, with 8 bases identical to TRBD2. This receptor was taken from a female donor with ankylosing spondylitis or in good health (not recorded which). Written as DNA, the CDR3 is TGTGCCAGCAGAACGGCTAGCGGGCTGGCCTACGAGCAGTACTTC. Translating gives CASRTASGLAYEQYF.